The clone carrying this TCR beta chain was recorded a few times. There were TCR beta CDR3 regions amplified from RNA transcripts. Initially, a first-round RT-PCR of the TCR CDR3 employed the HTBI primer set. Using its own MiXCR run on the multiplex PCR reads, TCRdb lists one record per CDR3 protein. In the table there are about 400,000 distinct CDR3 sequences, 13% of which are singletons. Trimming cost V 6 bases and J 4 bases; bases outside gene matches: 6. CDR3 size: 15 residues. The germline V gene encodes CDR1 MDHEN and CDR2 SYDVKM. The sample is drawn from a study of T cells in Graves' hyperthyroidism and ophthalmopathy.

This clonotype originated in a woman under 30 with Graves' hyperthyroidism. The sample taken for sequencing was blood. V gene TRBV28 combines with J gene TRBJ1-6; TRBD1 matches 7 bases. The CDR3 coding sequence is TGTGCCAGCAGACAAGGGACAGCATATAATTCACCCCTCCACTTT. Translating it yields CASRQGTAYNSPLHF.